Presented here are 24 T cell receptor beta chains from one specimen sequenced in a study of T cell repertoires in cytomegalovirus infection. These TCRs' antigens remain unknown. TCRdb itself ran the reads through MiXCR, one entry per CDR3 protein. The table shows 100,000 to 150,000 distinct CDR3 sequences, with approximately 30% occurring only once. The sequences come from CD8+ T cells from cultured PBMCs, collected from culture after CMV antigen stimulation. These receptors were taken from a human donor in good health (CMV status not recorded). Some clones in this sample may be carry-over from other donors' samples.

This chain's CDR3 is CASSPRDRNTGELFF. CDR3 in DNA: TGTGCCAGCAGTCCTAGGGACAGAAACACCGGGGAGCTGTTTTTT. The chain combines TRBV27 with TRBJ2-2; 7 positions agree with TRBD1. Germline V gene sequence: CDR1 MNHEY, CDR2 SMNVEV (reference sequence). V gave up 5 bases and J gave up 2 bases; unmatched junction bases: 5. The CDR3 is made up of 15 amino acids.

The rearrangement links TRBV10-2 to TRBJ2-4; D unclear. The CDR3 is 16 amino acids. Germline-derived CDR1 and CDR2 are WSHSY and SAAADI. V lost 0 bases and J lost 1, with 10 bases in between. The CDR3 sequence: CASSESWGFAKNIQYF. CDR3 DNA: TGCGCCAGCAGTGAGTCTTGGGGTTTCGCCAAAAACATTCAGTACTTC.

The CDR3 here is CASSGVGYNEQFF. The CDR3, as DNA: TGTGCCAGCAGCGGCGTTGGGTACAATGAGCAGTTCTTC. The rearrangement links TRBV7-9 to TRBJ2-1; D not certain. Germline assignment: CDR1 SEHNR and CDR2 FQNEAQ (reference sequence). V was clipped by 5 bases and J by 4 bases, with 9 bases between them. This CDR3 is 13 amino acids long.

This clonotype was counted between two and nine times. This chain uses TRBV7-8 with TRBJ2-7, with TRBD1 matching 7 bases. CDR1 and CDR2 from the germline V gene are SGHVS and FQNEAQ. V lost 5 bases to trimming and J lost 2 bases; unmatched junction nucleotides: 6. The CDR3 spans 14 residues. The CDR3 region is CASSMHGTAYEQYF. Here the CDR3 DNA reads TGTGCCAGCAGCATGCACGGGACAGCCTACGAGCAGTACTTC.

In its sample, this clonotype was seen once. The V call is TRBV5-5, the J call TRBJ1-5; unclear D gene. V lost 4 bases to trimming and J lost 3 bases, with 14 bases between them. Germline V gene data show CDR1 as SGHKS and CDR2 as YYEKEE (reference sequence). The CDR3 has 15 amino acids. Written as DNA, the CDR3 is TGTGCCAGCAGCCCAACGATTGCCTACAATCAGCCCCAGCATTTT. Translating it yields CASSPTIAYNQPQHF.

The chain is built from TRBV28 and TRBJ1-6, with 7 positions matching TRBD1. CDR3 size: 15 residues. Germline loops: CDR1 MDHEN, CDR2 SYDVKM. After removal of 7 bases from V and 1 base from J, the junction contained 4 bases not matched to a gene. The CDR3 reads CASNHRGSYNSPLHF. The DNA for the CDR3 is TGTGCCAGCAACCACAGGGGATCCTATAATTCACCCCTCCACTTT.

Comment on this clonotype: The junction shows a germline mismatch at one end, possibly a read error. The chain has TRBV12-3 or TRBV12-4 and TRBJ2-3; 10 nucleotides align to TRBD2. This CDR3 is built from 15 residues. The CDR3 DNA follows: TGTGCCAGCAGTGTAGCGGGGGGATTCACAGATACGCAGTATTTT. This sequence encodes CASSVAGGFTDTQYF.

The chain joins TRBV10-3 to TRBJ2-5, with 8 bases identical to TRBD2. CDR1 ENHRY and CDR2 SYGVKD come from the germline V gene. The CDR3 is made up of 16 amino acids. V lost 2 bases and J lost 2; bases outside the gene matches: 7. The CDR3 DNA reads as TGTGCCATCAGTGAGGAGCCCCGCGGGGGGCAAGAGACCCAGTACTTC. This codes for CAISEEPRGGQETQYF.

The chain has TRBV5-8 and TRBJ1-5, with 12 bases matching TRBD1. From germline, CDR1 is SGHTS and CDR2 YDEGEE. J was trimmed by 6 bases and V by 0 bases; bases with no gene match: 4. The CDR3 runs 16 residues. In nucleotides, the CDR3 is TGTGCCAGCAGCTTGGTAGCGGGACAGGGGGCTCAGCCCCAGCATTTT. Amino acid sequence: CASSLVAGQGAQPQHF.

The sample holds many counts of this clonotype. The J gene is TRBJ2-2, the V gene TRBV7-6; D may be TRBD2 (6 bases). Germline V gives CDR1 SGHVS, CDR2 FNYEAQ. The V gene lost 5 bases and the J gene lost 4 bases, with 14 bases spanning the gap. CDR3 length equals 15 residues. The CDR3 sequence: CASSGAGMGTGELFF. The CDR3 DNA reads as TGTGCCAGCAGCGGGGCGGGGATGGGCACCGGGGAGCTGTTTTTT.

A few counts support this clonotype. J is TRBJ2-1 and V is TRBV12-3 or TRBV12-4; D possibly corresponds to TRBD2 (6 bases). V lost 0 bases and J 6 bases, leaving 27 bases between the germline ends. The CDR3 covers 20 residues. The CDR3 reads CASSLARDLVGGPWVNEQFF. The DNA for the CDR3 is TGTGCCAGCAGTTTAGCGCGGGATCTCGTAGGCGGTCCGTGGGTCAATGAGCAGTTCTTC.

This clonotype showed up just once. The chain links TRBV20-1 to TRBJ1-1; D gene ambiguous. The CDR3 is 12 residues long. Germline loops: CDR1 DFQATT, CDR2 SNEGSKA (reference sequence). The CDR3 DNA sequence: TGCAGCCTCAGGAGCGGGGACACTGAAGCTTTCTTT. This translates into CSLRSGDTEAFF.

This clonotype was detected a few times. The chain employs TRBV6-2 or TRBV6-3 and TRBJ2-7; D is unclear. CDR3 length equals 18 residues. The V gene's germline CDR1 is MNHEY and CDR2 SVGEGT. Between the trimmed V and J ends, which lost 5 bases and 0 bases, there was a span of 23 bases. The CDR3 spells CASSPNNNMLPNSYEQYF. CDR3 in DNA: TGTGCCAGCAGTCCAAATAACAACATGTTACCGAACTCCTACGAGCAGTACTTC.

Comments on this clonotype: A single base separates this from a much larger clone, so it may be a read error. The chain uses TRBV27 and TRBJ2-7; 10 bases agree with TRBD1. From germline, CDR1 is MNHEY and CDR2 SMNVEV (reference sequence). The CDR3 has 15 amino acids. V was clipped by 6 bases and J by 2 bases; unmatched bases: 7. The CDR3 loop reads CASSPTGGLPYEQYF. The CDR3 DNA follows: TGTGCCAGCAGCCCGACAGGGGGCTTGCCCTACGAGCAGTACTTC.

V is TRBV12-3 or TRBV12-4 and J is TRBJ2-3; 8 bases line up with TRBD2. J was trimmed by 0 bases and V by 2 bases; bases with no gene match: 10. The CDR3 is made up of 18 amino acids. The CDR3 spells CASSLPAGDRTSTDTQYF. The CDR3 DNA reads as TGTGCCAGCAGTTTACCAGCGGGGGACCGGACTAGCACAGATACGCAGTATTTT.

In its sample, this clonotype was seen many times. The J gene is TRBJ1-1, the V gene TRBV7-9; tentative D call: TRBD1 (5 bases). The CDR3 has 14 residues. Germline V lookup: CDR1 SEHNR, CDR2 FQNEAQ (reference sequence). The germline V and J ends were trimmed by 2 bases and 4 bases, with 11 bases remaining between them. Here the CDR3 reads CASSLIQGPTEAFF. Written as DNA, the CDR3 is TGTGCCAGCAGCTTAATCCAGGGCCCCACTGAAGCTTTCTTT.

The rearrangement joins TRBV28 to TRBJ2-2, with D perhaps matching TRBD1 or TRBD2 (5 bases each). The CDR3 loop spans 14 amino acids. Trimming stripped 3 bases from V and 9 bases from J, with 14 bases between. Germline assignment: CDR1 MDHEN and CDR2 SYDVKM. CDR3: CASSLSRAGRELFF. CDR3 in DNA: TGTGCCAGCAGTTTGTCCAGGGCGGGCCGGGAGCTGTTTTTT.

V and J are TRBV7-8 and TRBJ2-2; tentatively, D is TRBD2 (5 bases). V gave up 1 base and J gave up 7 bases, with 10 bases separating them. The length of the CDR3 is 14 residues. Germline V gene data show CDR1 as SGHVS and CDR2 as FQNEAQ. Here the CDR3 DNA reads TGTGCCAGCAGCTTAGACAACGGACTCGGGGAGCTGTTTTTT. The encoded protein is CASSLDNGLGELFF. Combining the CDR3 with reference TRBV7-8 and TRBJ2-2 gives the whole variable domain GAGVSQSPRYKVAKRGQDVALRCDPISGHVSLFWYQQALGQGPEFLTYFQNEAQLDKSGLPSDRFFAERPEGSVSTLKIQRTQQEDSAVYLCASSLDNGLGELFFGEGSRLTVL.

This clonotype came up a few times. CDR3 amino acids: CASSLGGGQGAKIWASPLHF. The CDR3 DNA reads TGTGCCAGCAGCTTGGGGGGGGGACAGGGGGCAAAAATATGGGCTTCACCCCTCCACTTT. V is TRBV7-6 and J is TRBJ1-6; 12 bases are a match to TRBD1. The CDR3 totals 20 residues. The V gene's germline CDR1 is SGHVS and CDR2 FNYEAQ. Losses at the gene ends were 3 bases for V and 9 bases for J; bases not matched to a gene: 18.

The chain recombines TRBV27 with TRBJ1-1; possibly TRBD1 for D (5 bases). Germline lookup yields CDR1 MNHEY and CDR2 SMNVEV (reference sequence). This CDR3 has 14 residues. V was trimmed by 5 bases and J by 5 bases, leaving 15 bases between them. This chain's CDR3 is CASSMTDSGTEAFF. The CDR3 DNA sequence: TGTGCCAGCAGTATGACCGACAGCGGGACTGAAGCTTTCTTT.

This clonotype turned up a few times. V usage is TRBV7-8 and J usage is TRBJ2-7; D is unresolved. Germline CDR1 and CDR2: SGHVS and FQNEAQ. This CDR3 is 11 amino acids long. V was trimmed by 7 bases and J by 2 bases, leaving 6 bases between them. Here the CDR3 reads CASTNTYEQYF. The CDR3 DNA is TGTGCCAGCACCAACACCTACGAGCAGTACTTC.

This clonotype was picked up a small number of times. V and J are TRBV4-1 and TRBJ2-7; weak D call: TRBD2 (5 bases). In germline, CDR1 is MGHRA, CDR2 YSYEKL. V was shortened by 1 base and J by 4 bases, with 5 bases between the two germline ends. The CDR3 sequence is 12 residues long. CDR3 residues: CASSQGGYEQYF. The CDR3 nucleotides are TGCGCCAGCAGCCAAGGCGGGTACGAGCAGTACTTC.

The table lists this clonotype with a few counts. This chain joins TRBV20-1 and TRBJ2-1; 8 bases agree with TRBD2. The CDR3 sequence is 16 residues long. Germline CDR1 and CDR2: DFQATT and SNEGSKA (reference sequence). The V gene end was trimmed by 3 bases and the J gene end by 1 base; junction bases not matched to a gene: 8. This CDR3 is CSASIREGRSYNEQFF. In DNA form, the CDR3 reads TGCAGTGCTAGCATCCGGGAGGGAAGGTCCTACAATGAGCAGTTCTTC.

The J gene is TRBJ2-6, the V gene TRBV2; tentatively, D is TRBD1 (6 bases). The V gene lost 6 bases and the J gene lost 0 bases, with 21 bases spanning the gap. The CDR3 consists of 19 residues. Germline values: CDR1 SNHLY, CDR2 FYNNEI. CDR3 nucleotide sequence: TGTGCCAGCAGGGATCCTATTGACAGGAGGAACTCTGGGGCCAACGTCCTGACTTTC. Translating it yields CASRDPIDRRNSGANVLTF.